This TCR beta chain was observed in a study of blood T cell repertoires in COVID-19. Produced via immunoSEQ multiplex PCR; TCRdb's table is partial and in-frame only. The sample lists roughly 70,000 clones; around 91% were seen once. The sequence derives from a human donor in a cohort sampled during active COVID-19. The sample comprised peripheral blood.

CDR3 sequence: CASLGGVYTEAFF. The CDR3 DNA is TGTGCCAGCTTAGGGGGCGTGTACACTGAAGCTTTCTTT. This chain uses TRBV2 with TRBJ1-1; 7 bases line up with TRBD1. J was trimmed by 3 bases and V by 8 bases; bases with no gene match: 6. Germline CDR1 and CDR2: SNHLY and FYNNEI. The CDR3 has 13 residues.